The source of this TCR beta chain is a study of shared clonotypes between healthy human individuals. Study-level findings and limits: Relative to their counterparts shared across all four donors, non-shared clonotypes exhibited diminished generation probabilities. A handful of donors shared approximately 5% of their naive CD4 clonotypes.

V was shortened by 0 bases and J by 0 bases, with 8 bases between the two germline ends. The CDR3 contains 15 residues. Germline CDR1 is LNHNV and CDR2 is YYDKDF (reference sequence). As originally analysed: Because ImmunoSEQ provided only junction sequences with no quality scores, the filtering differed. Sequenced by immunoSEQ multiplex PCR; TCRdb stores in-frame clones only, minus some. V, J and clone size are taken as reported in that table, and D and trimming were inferred from the DNA itself. This sample has nearly 2 million clones, with around 96% found just once. Positively selected for CCR7, the CD45RO-negative cells used as naive CD8 cells excluded terminally differentiated effector memory CD45RA+ cells. A note on this clone: The antigen is undetermined.

This clonotype was sampled from a man younger than 35 in good health. Specimen: naive CD8+ T cells sorted from blood. The rearrangement links TRBV15 to TRBJ1-1; a weak D match, TRBD1 (5 bases). This CDR3 is CATSRDRDLNTEAFF. The CDR3 bases are TGTGCCACCAGCAGAGATAGGGACCTGAACACTGAAGCTTTCTTT.